The 9 T cell receptor beta chains presented below share a single source sample, sequenced in a study of cytomegalovirus exposure and HLA in healthy donors. Vbeta (60) and Jbeta (13) primers were used in the PCR. The table came from immunoSEQ multiplex PCR; TCRdb's copy has only in-frame clones and leaves some out. The repertoire holds 200,000 or so clones, with roughly three quarters as singletons. Sequenced: PBMCs. The receptor source for this set is a male donor in good health and CMV-seropositive.

The chain combines TRBV19 with TRBJ2-2; 7 bases fit TRBD2. Germline values: CDR1 LNHDA, CDR2 SQIVND (reference sequence). V trimming: 9 bases; J trimming: 1 base; junction bases outside the gene matches: 11. The CDR3 spans 16 residues. CDR3 residues: CASSGRGLWNTGELFF. For the CDR3, the DNA is TGTGCCAGCTCCGGGCGGGGACTATGGAACACCGGGGAGCTGTTTTTT. The variable domain in full, with the rest retrieved from reference TRBV19 and TRBJ2-2, is DGGITQSPKYLFRKEGQNVTLSCEQNLNHDAMYWYRQDPGQGLRLIYYSQIVNDFQKGDIAEGYSVSREKKESFPLTVTSAQKNPTAFYLCASSGRGLWNTGELFFGEGSRLTVL.

The gene calls are TRBV9 and TRBJ1-4, with a tentative D call TRBD1 (6 bases). Deletions cut 6 bases from V and 4 bases from J, with 10 bases between. CDR3 length: 13 amino acids. In germline, CDR1 is SGDLS, CDR2 YYNGEE. DNA for the CDR3: TGTGCCAGCAAGGGGGTCAATAATGAAAAACTGTTTTTT. Translating gives CASKGVNNEKLFF.

The chain links TRBV5-1 to TRBJ2-7, with D tentatively TRBD1 (6 bases). The CDR3 is 13 residues long. Trimming took off 4 bases at V and 4 bases at J, with 12 bases between the two ends. Germline V gene sequence: CDR1 SGHRS, CDR2 YFSETQ. CDR3 region: CASSALQGYEQYF. The CDR3 DNA is TGCGCCAGCAGCGCGTTACAGGGATACGAGCAGTACTTC.

The chain recombines TRBV9 with TRBJ2-7; D may be TRBD1 (6 bases). The CDR3 extends over 15 amino acids. Germline lookup yields CDR1 SGDLS and CDR2 YYNGEE. V was cut by 0 bases and J by 0 bases, with 10 bases left in between. The CDR3 loop reads CASSVEGGSSYEQYF. CDR3 coding DNA: TGTGCCAGCAGCGTAGAAGGGGGATCCTCCTACGAGCAGTACTTC.

This clone appeared once. This chain links TRBV27 with TRBJ1-1; the D is unclear. The CDR3 loop spans 17 amino acids. Looked up from germline, CDR1 is MNHEY and CDR2 is SMNVEV (reference sequence). Trimming took 5 bases from V and 1 from J, leaving 20 bases between them. The CDR3 nucleotides are TGTGCCAGCAGTCCCAGGCTGGGGATGGGGAGGAACACTGAAGCTTTCTTT. Protein: CASSPRLGMGRNTEAFF.

This clone was found once. The chain has TRBV11-1 and TRBJ2-7, with D possibly being TRBD2 (6 bases). Trimming removed 2 bases from V and 5 bases from J, with 13 bases in between. The CDR3 has 14 residues. Germline CDR1 and CDR2: SGHAT and FQDESV (reference sequence). The CDR3 nucleotides are TGTGCCAGCAGCTTATCCACGGGAGCCAACGAGCAGTACTTC. Residues: CASSLSTGANEQYF. Drawing the rest from reference TRBV11-1 and TRBJ2-7, the complete variable domain is EAEVAQSPRYKITEKSQAVAFWCDPISGHATLYWYRQILGQGPELLVQFQDESVVDDSQLPKDRFSAERLKGVDSTLKIQPAELGDSAMYLCASSLSTGANEQYFGPGTRLTVT.

This clone was counted only a few times. The germline gene is not matched at one end of the junction; a read error may be the cause. The rearrangement joins TRBV28 to TRBJ2-4; TRBD2 matches 14 bases. In germline, CDR1 is MDHEN, CDR2 SYDVKM. The CDR3 length is 14 residues. In nucleotides, the CDR3 is TGTGCCAGCAGTGAGGGACTAGCGGGAGTTAAGTTTCGTTTC. Translation: CASSEGLAGVKFRF.

The rearrangement links TRBV5-5 to TRBJ1-5; TRBD1 might be the D (6 bases). The CDR3 loop spans 13 amino acids. Trimming took 3 bases from V and 5 from J, leaving 9 bases between them. CDR1 and CDR2 from the germline V gene are SGHKS and YYEKEE (reference sequence). The CDR3 DNA sequence: TGTGCCAGCAGCTGGGCAGGGGATCAGCCCCAGCATTTT. Translating it yields CASSWAGDQPQHF.

V usage is TRBV10-3 and J usage is TRBJ2-1, with TRBD2 identical over 13 bases. The CDR3 totals 19 residues. Germline V gene data show CDR1 as ENHRY and CDR2 as SYGVKD. The junction had 5 bases not matched to a gene; V was cut back by 0 bases and J by 0 bases. CDR3: CAISESGTSGRASYNEQFF. The CDR3 region has the DNA TGTGCCATCAGTGAGTCGGGAACTAGCGGGAGGGCCTCCTACAATGAGCAGTTCTTC.